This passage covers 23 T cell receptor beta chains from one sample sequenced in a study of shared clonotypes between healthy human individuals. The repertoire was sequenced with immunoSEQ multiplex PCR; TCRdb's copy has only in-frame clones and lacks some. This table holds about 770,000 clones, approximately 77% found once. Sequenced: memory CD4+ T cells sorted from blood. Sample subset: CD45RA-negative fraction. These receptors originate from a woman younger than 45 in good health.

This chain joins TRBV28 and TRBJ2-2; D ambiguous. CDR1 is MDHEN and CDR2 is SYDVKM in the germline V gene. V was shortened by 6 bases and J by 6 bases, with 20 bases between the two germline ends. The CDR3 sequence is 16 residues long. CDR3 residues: CASRLLRVRHSGELFF. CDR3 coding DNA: TGTGCCAGCAGACTACTACGGGTTCGACATTCCGGGGAGCTGTTTTTT.

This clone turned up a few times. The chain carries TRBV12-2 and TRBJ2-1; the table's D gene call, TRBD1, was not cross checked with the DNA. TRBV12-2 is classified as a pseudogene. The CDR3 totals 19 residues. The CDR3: CASRLVYPGEPRSHNEQFF. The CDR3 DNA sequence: TGTGCAAGTCGCTTAGTGTACCCAGGGGAACCCCGGTCCCACAATGAGCAGTTCTTC.

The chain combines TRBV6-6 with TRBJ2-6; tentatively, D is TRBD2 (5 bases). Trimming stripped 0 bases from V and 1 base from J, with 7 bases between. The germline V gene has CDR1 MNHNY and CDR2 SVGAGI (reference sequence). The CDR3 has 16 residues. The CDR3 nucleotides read TGTGCCAGCAGTTACTCGTGGACTTCTGGGGCCAACGTCCTGACTTTC. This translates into CASSYSWTSGANVLTF.

The CDR3: CASSYGERPSGANVLTF. The CDR3 coding sequence is TGTGCCAGCAGTTATGGGGAAAGGCCCTCTGGGGCCAACGTCCTGACTTTC. This sequence joins TRBV28 and TRBJ2-6; D is unresolved. The V end was cut by 4 bases, the J end by 0 bases, with 13 bases between. Per germline, CDR1 MDHEN and CDR2 SYDVKM. The CDR3 length is 17 residues. The variable domain in full, completed from reference TRBV28 and TRBJ2-6, reads DVKVTQSSRYLVKRTGEKVFLECVQDMDHENMFWYRQDPGLGLRLIYFSYDVKMKEKGDIPEGYSVSREKKERFSLILESASTNQTSMYLCASSYGERPSGANVLTFGAGSRLTVL.

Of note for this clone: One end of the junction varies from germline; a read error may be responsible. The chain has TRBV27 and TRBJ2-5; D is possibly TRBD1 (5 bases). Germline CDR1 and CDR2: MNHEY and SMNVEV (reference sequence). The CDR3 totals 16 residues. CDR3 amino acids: CASSISPRAQRETQYF. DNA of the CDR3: TGTGCCAGCAGTATATCACCCAGGGCCCAGCGAGAGACCCAGTACTTC.

The CDR3 nucleotides read TGTGCCAGCTCACCCTACCGGGACGGACTAAACATTCAGTACTTC. It yields the protein CASSPYRDGLNIQYF. The rearrangement joins TRBV18 to TRBJ2-4; D may correspond to TRBD1 or TRBD2 (5 bases each). V was pared by 3 bases and J by 6 bases, with 15 bases between. Germline V lookup: CDR1 KGHSH, CDR2 LQKENI. The CDR3 is 15 residues long.

DNA of the CDR3: TGCAGCGTTGAGGGTGGGAGGGTCGGCTACGAGCAGTACTTC. Translating it yields CSVEGGRVGYEQYF. The chain couples TRBV29-1 to TRBJ2-7, with 7 positions matching TRBD2. The CDR3 is 14 amino acids. Trimming removed 3 bases from V and 3 bases from J; junction bases left unmatched: 8. The germline gives CDR1 SQVTM, CDR2 ANQGSEA.

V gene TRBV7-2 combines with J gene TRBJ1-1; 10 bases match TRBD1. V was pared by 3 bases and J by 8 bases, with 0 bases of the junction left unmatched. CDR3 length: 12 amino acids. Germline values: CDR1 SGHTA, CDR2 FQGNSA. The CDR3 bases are TGTGCCAGCAGCTTGGGACAGGGGGAAGCTTTCTTT. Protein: CASSLGQGEAFF.

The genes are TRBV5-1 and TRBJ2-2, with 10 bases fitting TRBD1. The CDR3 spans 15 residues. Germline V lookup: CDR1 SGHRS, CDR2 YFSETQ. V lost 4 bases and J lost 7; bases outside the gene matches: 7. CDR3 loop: CASSKGQGFGGELFF. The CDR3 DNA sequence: TGCGCCAGCAGCAAGGGACAGGGGTTCGGCGGGGAGCTGTTTTTT.

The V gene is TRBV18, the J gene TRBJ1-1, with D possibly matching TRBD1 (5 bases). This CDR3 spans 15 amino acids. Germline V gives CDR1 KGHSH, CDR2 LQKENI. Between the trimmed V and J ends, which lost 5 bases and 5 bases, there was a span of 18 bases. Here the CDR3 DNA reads TGTGCCAGCTCAGAGCTCCCACAGGCTGGAACTGAAGCTTTCTTT. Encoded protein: CASSELPQAGTEAFF.

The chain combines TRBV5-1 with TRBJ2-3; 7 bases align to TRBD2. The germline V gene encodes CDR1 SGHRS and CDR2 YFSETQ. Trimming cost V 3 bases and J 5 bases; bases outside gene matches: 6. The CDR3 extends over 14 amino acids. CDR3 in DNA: TGCGCCAGCAGCTCTAGCGGTTCGGGAGATACGCAGTATTTT. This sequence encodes CASSSSGSGDTQYF.

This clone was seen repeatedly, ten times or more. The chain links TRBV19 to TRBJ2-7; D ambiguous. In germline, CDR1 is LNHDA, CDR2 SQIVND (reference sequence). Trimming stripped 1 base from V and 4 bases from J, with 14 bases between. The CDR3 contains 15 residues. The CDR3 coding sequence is TGTGCCAGTAGTATAGGATCGGAGAATCCGTACGAGCAGTACTTC. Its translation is CASSIGSENPYEQYF.

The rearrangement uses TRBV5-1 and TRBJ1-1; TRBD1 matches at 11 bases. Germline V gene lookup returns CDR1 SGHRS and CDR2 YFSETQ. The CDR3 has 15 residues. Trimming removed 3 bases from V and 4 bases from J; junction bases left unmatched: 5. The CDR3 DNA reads TGCGCCAGCAGCTCCTGGACAGGGGGCGTCACTGAAGCTTTCTTT. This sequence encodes CASSSWTGGVTEAFF.

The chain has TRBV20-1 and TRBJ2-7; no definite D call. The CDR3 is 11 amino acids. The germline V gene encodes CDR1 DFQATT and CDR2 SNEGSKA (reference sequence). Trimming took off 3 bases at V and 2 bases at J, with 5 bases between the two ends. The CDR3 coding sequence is TGCAGTGCTAGTACAGCCTACGAGCAGTACTTC. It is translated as CSASTAYEQYF.

CDR3 loop: CASSRKGTEPFEQYF. The CDR3 region has the DNA TGTGCCAGCAGTAGGAAAGGGACAGAGCCGTTCGAGCAGTACTTC. J is TRBJ2-7 and V is TRBV27; the match to TRBD1 covers 7 bases. J lost 6 bases, V lost 5 bases, and 13 bases had no gene match. The CDR3 is 15 amino acids. The germline V gene has CDR1 MNHEY and CDR2 SMNVEV (reference sequence).

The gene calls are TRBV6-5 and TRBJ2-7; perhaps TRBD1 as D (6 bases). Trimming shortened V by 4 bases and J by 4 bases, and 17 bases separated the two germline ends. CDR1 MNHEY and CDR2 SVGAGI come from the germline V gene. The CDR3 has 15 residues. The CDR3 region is CASSSIYGTKYEQYF. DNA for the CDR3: TGTGCCAGCAGTTCCATATATGGGACAAAGTACGAGCAGTACTTC.

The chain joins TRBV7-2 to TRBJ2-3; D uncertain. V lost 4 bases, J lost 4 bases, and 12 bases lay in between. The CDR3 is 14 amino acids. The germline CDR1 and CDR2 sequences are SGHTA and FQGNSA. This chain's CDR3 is CASSSRGLADTQYF. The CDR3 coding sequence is TGTGCCAGCAGCTCAAGAGGATTGGCAGATACGCAGTATTTT.

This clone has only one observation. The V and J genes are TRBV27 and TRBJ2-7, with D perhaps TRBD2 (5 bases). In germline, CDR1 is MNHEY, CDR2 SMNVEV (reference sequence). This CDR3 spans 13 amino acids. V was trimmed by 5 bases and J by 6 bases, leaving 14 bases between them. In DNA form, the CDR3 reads TGTGCCAGCAGTAAGGACTCTGATGGCGAGCAGTACTTC. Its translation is CASSKDSDGEQYF.

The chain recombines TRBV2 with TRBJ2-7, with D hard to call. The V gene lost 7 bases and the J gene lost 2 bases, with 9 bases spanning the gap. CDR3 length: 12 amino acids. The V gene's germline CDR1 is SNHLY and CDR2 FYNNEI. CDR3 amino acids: CASIQETYEQYF. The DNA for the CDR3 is TGTGCCAGCATTCAGGAAACCTACGAGCAGTACTTC.

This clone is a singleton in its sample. The CDR3 is CASSTSSDTQYF. The CDR3 DNA reads TGTGCCAGTAGTACCTCCTCGGATACGCAGTATTTT. The chain is built from TRBV19 and TRBJ2-3; D gene ambiguous. CDR3 length: 12 residues. Deletions cut 4 bases from V and 6 bases from J, with 8 bases between. Germline V gives CDR1 LNHDA, CDR2 SQIVND (reference sequence). Together with reference TRBV19 and TRBJ2-3, the CDR3 gives the full variable domain: DGGITQSPKYLFRKEGQNVTLSCEQNLNHDAMYWYRQDPGQGLRLIYYSQIVNDFQKGDIAEGYSVSREKKESFPLTVTSAQKNPTAFYLCASSTSSDTQYFGPGTRLTVL.

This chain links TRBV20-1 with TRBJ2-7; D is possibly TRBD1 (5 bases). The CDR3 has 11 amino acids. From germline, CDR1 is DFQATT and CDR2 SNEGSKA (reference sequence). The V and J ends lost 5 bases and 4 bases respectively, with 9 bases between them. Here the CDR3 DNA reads TGCAGTGCTCGACAGATGTACGAGCAGTACTTC. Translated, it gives CSARQMYEQYF.

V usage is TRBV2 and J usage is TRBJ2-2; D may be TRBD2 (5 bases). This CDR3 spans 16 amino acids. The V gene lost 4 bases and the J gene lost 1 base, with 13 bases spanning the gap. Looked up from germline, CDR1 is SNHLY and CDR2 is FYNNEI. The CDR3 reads CASSGTVGLNTGELFF. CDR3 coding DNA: TGTGCCAGCAGTGGAACAGTAGGACTGAACACCGGGGAGCTGTTTTTT.

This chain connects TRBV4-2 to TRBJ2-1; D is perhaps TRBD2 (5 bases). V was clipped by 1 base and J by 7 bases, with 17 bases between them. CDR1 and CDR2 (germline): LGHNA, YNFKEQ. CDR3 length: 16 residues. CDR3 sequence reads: CASSQGASRPRNEQFF. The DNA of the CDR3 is TGTGCCAGCAGCCAAGGGGCTAGCCGACCACGTAATGAGCAGTTCTTC.